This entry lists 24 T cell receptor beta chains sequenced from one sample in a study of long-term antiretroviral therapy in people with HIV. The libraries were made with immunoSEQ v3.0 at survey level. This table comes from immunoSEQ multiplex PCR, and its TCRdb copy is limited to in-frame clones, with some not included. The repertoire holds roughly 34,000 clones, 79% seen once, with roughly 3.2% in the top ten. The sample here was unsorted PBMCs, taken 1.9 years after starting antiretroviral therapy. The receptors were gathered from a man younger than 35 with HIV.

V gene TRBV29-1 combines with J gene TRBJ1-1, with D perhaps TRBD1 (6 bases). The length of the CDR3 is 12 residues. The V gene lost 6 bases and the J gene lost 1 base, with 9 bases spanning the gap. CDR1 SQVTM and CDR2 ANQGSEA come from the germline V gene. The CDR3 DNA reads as TGCAGCGTGGCCAGGGGGAACACTGAAGCTTTCTTT. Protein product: CSVARGNTEAFF.

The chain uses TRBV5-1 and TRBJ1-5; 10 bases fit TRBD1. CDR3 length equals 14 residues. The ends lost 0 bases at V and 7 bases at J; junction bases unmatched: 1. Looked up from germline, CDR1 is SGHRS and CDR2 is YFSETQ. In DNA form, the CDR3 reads TGCGCCAGCAGCTTGGGGACAGGGGGACAGCCCCAGCATTTT. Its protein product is CASSLGTGGQPQHF. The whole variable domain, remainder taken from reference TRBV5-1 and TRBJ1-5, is KAGVTQTPRYLIKTRGQQVTLSCSPISGHRSVSWYQQTPGQGLQFLFEYFSETQRNKGNFPGRFSGRQFSNSRSEMNVSTLELGDSALYLCASSLGTGGQPQHFGDGTRLSIL.

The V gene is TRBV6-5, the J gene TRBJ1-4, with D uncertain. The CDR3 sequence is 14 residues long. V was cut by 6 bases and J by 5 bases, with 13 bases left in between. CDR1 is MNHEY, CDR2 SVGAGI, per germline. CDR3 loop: CASRTGFLNEKLFF. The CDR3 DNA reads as TGTGCCAGCAGAACGGGATTCCTAAATGAAAAACTGTTTTTT.

The CDR3 region is CASSRGGNNEQFF. The CDR3 DNA reads as TGCGCCAGCAGCCGAGGGGGGAACAATGAGCAGTTCTTC. The rearrangement joins TRBV10-1 to TRBJ2-1; D possibly matches TRBD1 or TRBD2 (6 bases each). The germline V gene has CDR1 WNHNN and CDR2 SYGVQD (reference sequence). V was pared by 6 bases and J by 5 bases, with 11 bases between. The CDR3 loop spans 13 amino acids.

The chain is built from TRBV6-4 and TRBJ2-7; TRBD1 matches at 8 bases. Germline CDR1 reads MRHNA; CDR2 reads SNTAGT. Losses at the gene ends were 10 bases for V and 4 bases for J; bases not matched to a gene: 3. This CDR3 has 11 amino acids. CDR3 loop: CAKGQGYEQYV. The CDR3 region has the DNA TGTGCCAAAGGACAGGGTTACGAGCAGTACGTC.

The DNA for the CDR3 is TGTGCCAGCAGCCCCGGGGGGCACGAGCAGTACGTC. It is translated as CASSPGGHEQYV. The chain has TRBV6-6 and TRBJ2-7; maybe TRBD2 (7 bases). V lost 6 bases and J 5 bases, leaving 11 bases between the germline ends. Germline CDR1 is MNHNY and CDR2 is SVGAGI (reference sequence). This CDR3 has 12 residues.

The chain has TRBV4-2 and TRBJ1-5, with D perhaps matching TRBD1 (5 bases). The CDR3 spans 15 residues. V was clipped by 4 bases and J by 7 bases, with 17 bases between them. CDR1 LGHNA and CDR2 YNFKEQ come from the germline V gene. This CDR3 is CASSPSVQATQPQHF. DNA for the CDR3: TGTGCCAGCAGCCCGTCGGTACAGGCCACACAGCCCCAGCATTTT.

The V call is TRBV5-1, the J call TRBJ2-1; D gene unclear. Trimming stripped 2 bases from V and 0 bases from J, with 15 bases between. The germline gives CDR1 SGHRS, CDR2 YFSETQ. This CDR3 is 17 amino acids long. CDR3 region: CASSFSSPSSSYNEQFF. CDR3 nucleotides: TGCGCCAGCAGCTTTTCTTCCCCTTCGAGCTCCTACAATGAGCAGTTCTTC.

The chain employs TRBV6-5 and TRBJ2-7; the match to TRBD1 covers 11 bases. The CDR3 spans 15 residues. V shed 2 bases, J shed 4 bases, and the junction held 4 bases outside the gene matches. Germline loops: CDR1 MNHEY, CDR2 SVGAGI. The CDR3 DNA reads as TGTGCCAGCAGTTACACCCGGGACAGGGGGTACGAGCAGTACTTC. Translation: CASSYTRDRGYEQYF.

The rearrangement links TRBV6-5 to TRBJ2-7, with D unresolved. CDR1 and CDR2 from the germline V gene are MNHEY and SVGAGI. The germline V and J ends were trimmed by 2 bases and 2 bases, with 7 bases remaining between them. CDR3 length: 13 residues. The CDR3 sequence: CASSYSQTYEQYF. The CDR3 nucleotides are TGTGCCAGCAGTTACAGTCAGACCTACGAGCAGTACTTC.

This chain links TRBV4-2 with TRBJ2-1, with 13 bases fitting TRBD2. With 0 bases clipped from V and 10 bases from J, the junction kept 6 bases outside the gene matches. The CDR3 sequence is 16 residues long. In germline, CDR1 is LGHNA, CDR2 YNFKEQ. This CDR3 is CASSQDQLAGGLEQFF. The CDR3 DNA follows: TGTGCCAGCAGCCAAGATCAACTAGCGGGGGGGCTAGAGCAGTTCTTC.

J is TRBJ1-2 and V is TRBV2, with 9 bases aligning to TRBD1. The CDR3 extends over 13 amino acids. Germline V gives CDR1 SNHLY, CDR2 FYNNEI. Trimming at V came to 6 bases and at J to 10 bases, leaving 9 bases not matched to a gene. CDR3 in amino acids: CASRNRGLTAYTF. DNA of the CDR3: TGTGCCAGCAGAAACAGGGGGCTAACCGCCTACACCTTC.

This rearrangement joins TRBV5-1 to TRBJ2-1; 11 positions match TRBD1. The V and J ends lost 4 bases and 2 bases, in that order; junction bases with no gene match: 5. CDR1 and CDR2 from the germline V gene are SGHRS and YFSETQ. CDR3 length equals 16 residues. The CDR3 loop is CASSTGTGGPYNEQFF. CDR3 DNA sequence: TGCGCCAGCAGCACCGGGACAGGGGGGCCCTACAATGAGCAGTTCTTC.

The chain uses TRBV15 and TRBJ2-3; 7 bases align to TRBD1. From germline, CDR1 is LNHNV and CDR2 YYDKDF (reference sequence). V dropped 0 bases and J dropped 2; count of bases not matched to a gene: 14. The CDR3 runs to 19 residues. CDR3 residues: CATSRERDSRIPFTDTQYF. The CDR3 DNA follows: TGTGCCACCAGCAGAGAAAGGGACAGCAGGATACCCTTCACAGATACGCAGTATTTT.

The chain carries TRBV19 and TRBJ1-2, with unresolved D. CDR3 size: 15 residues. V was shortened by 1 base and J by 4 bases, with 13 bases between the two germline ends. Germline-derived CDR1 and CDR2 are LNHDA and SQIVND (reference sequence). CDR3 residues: CASSIVGEESYGYTF. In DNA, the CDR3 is TGTGCCAGTAGTATAGTTGGGGAGGAAAGCTATGGCTACACCTTC.

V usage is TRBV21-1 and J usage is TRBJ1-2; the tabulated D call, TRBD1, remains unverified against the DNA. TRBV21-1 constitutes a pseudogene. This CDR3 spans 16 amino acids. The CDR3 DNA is TGTGCCAGCAGCTCACTCATCGGAGGACAGGGCTATGGCTACACCTTC. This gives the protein CASSSLIGGQGYGYTF.

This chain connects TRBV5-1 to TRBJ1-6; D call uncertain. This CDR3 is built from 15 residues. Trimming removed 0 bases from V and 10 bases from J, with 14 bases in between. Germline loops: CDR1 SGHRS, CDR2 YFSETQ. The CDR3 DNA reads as TGCGCCAGCAGCTTGGACAGCCCTTCAAACTCACCCCTCCACTTT. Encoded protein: CASSLDSPSNSPLHF.

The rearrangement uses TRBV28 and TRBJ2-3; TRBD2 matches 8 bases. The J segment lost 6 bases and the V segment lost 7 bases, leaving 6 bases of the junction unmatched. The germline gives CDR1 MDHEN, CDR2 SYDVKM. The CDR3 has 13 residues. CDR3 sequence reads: CASTPASGDTQYF. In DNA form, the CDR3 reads TGTGCCAGCACCCCGGCTAGCGGGGATACGCAGTATTTT. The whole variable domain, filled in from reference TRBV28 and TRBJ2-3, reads DVKVTQSSRYLVKRTGEKVFLECVQDMDHENMFWYRQDPGLGLRLIYFSYDVKMKEKGDIPEGYSVSREKKERFSLILESASTNQTSMYLCASTPASGDTQYFGPGTRLTVL.

CDR3 DNA: TGTGCCAGCAGCTTGGAGGGACAGGGGAGAGGAGAGCTGTTTTTT. Residues: CASSLEGQGRGELFF. The chain joins TRBV5-6 to TRBJ2-2; 10 bases line up with TRBD1. From germline, CDR1 is SGHDT and CDR2 YYEEEE. CDR3 size: 15 residues. V lost 0 bases, J lost 11 bases, and 7 bases stayed unmatched.

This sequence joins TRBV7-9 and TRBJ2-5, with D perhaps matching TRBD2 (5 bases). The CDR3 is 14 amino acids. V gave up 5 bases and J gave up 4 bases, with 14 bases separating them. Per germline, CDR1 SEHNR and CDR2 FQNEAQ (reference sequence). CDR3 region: CASSPLPGGETQYF. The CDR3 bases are TGTGCCAGCAGCCCACTCCCAGGAGGAGAGACCCAGTACTTC.

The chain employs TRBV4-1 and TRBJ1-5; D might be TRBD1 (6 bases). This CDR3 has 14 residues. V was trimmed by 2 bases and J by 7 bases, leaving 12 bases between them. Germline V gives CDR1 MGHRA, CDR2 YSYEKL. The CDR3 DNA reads TGCGCCAGCAGCCAACCCCTACAGGGCCAGCCCCAGCATTTT. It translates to CASSQPLQGQPQHF.

CDR3 DNA: TGTGCCAGCAGTTACGTAGGGGAAGAGACCCAGTACTTC. It specifies CASSYVGEETQYF. The rearrangement joins TRBV6-6 to TRBJ2-5; D perhaps matches TRBD1 (5 bases). CDR1 is MNHNY and CDR2 is SVGAGI in the germline V gene (reference sequence). The CDR3 totals 13 residues. Trimming took off 2 bases at V and 3 bases at J, with 7 bases between the two ends.

CDR3 DNA: TGTGCCAGCAGGGGAATCGGGAACACTGAAGCTTTCTTT. This codes for CASRGIGNTEAFF. The chain combines TRBV5-4 with TRBJ1-1; D unresolved. Looked up from germline, CDR1 is SGHNT and CDR2 is YYREEE (reference sequence). Trimming stripped 5 bases from V and 1 base from J, with 9 bases between. The CDR3 loop spans 13 amino acids.

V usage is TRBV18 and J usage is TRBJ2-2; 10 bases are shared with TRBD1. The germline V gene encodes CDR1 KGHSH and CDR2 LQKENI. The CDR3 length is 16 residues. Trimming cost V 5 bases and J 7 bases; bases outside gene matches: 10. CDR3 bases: TGTGCCAGCTCATCCTCGACAGGGGGCATGGACGGGGAGCTGTTTTTT. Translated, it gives CASSSSTGGMDGELFF.